The rows below give T cell receptor beta chains drawn from one sample of a study of cytomegalovirus exposure and HLA in healthy donors. The method was immunoSEQ multiplex PCR; TCRdb's version includes in-frame clones alone and lacks a portion of them. Here the sample spans roughly 180,000 clones, around four fifths being singletons. The sample was PBMCs. These receptors came from a man aged 18 to 29 in good health and CMV-seronegative. Each CDR3 is given with its conserved first and last residue. A D gene is named only where the DNA matches it firmly. Not every row has a clone size; where given, it reads once, few, many or a size class.

clone size,D gene,V gene,J gene,CDR3 protein,CDR3 DNA
NA,TRBD1,TRBV6-5,TRBJ2-7,CASSLKDRSSYEQYF,TGTGCCAGCAGTTTAAAGGACAGGAGCTCCTACGAGCAGTACTTC
NA,NA,TRBV6-5,TRBJ1-1,CASSRDTSGGTEAFF,TGTGCCAGCAGCAGGGACACGAGTGGAGGCACTGAAGCTTTCTTT
NA,NA,TRBV6-6,TRBJ2-3,CASSYLRTDTQYF,TGTGCCAGCAGTTACCTCCGCACAGATACGCAGTATTTT
NA,TRBD1,TRBV5-1,TRBJ1-2,CASSFGAGGGEVYTF,TGCGCCAGCAGCTTCGGGGCAGGGGGCGGAGAGGTCTACACCTTC
NA,TRBD1,TRBV15,TRBJ1-2,CATSSASSDRVYGYTF,TGTGCCACCAGCAGCGCATCCTCGGACAGGGTCTATGGTTACACCTTC
NA,TRBD1,TRBV9,TRBJ1-3,CASSGLKGAYSQDHLSGNTIYF,TGTGCCAGCAGCGGACTAAAGGGGGCCTATTCCCAAGACCATCTCTCTGGAAACACCATATATTTT
NA,NA,TRBV28,TRBJ2-1,CASRTTNEQFF,TGTGCCAGCCGGACTACCAATGAGCAGTTCTTC
NA,NA,TRBV7-2,TRBJ2-5,CASSHDSQETQYF,TGTGCCAGCAGCCACGACAGTCAAGAGACCCAGTACTTC
NA,TRBD2,TRBV5-1,TRBJ2-7,CASSSTLAGVAYEQYF,TGCGCCAGCAGCTCAACGCTAGCGGGAGTAGCCTACGAGCAGTACTTC
NA,TRBD2,TRBV6-6,TRBJ2-7,CASSNIAGGSGEQYF,TGTGCCAGCAGTAACATAGCGGGGGGGTCCGGTGAGCAGTACTTC
few,NA,TRBV7-9,TRBJ1-1,CASSLASGPMTEAFF,TGTGCCAGCAGCTTAGCGTCAGGGCCGATGACTGAAGCTTTCTTT
NA,NA,TRBV27,TRBJ1-5,CASKEGGGNQPQHF,TGTGCCAGCAAGGAGGGAGGGGGCAATCAGCCCCAGCATTTT
NA,NA,TRBV18,TRBJ1-2,CASSPTGDAANYGYTF,TGTGCCAGCTCACCGACGGGGGACGCCGCTAACTATGGCTACACCTTC
once,TRBD2,TRBV10-3,TRBJ2-1,CAISESAGGGNEQFF,TGTGCCATCAGTGAGTCGGCGGGGGGGGGCAATGAGCAGTTCTTC
few,TRBD1,TRBV7-2,TRBJ1-2,CASSTDRGGYGYTF,TGTGCCAGCAGCACGGACAGGGGAGGCTATGGCTACACCTTC
NA,NA,TRBV19,TRBJ1-1,CASSTQGWENTEAFF,TGTGCCAGTAGCACACAGGGATGGGAGAACACTGAAGCTTTCTTT
NA,TRBD1,TRBV7-7,TRBJ2-7,CASSAGQGASYEQYF,TGTGCTAGCAGCGCGGGACAGGGGGCCTCCTACGAGCAGTACTTC
NA,TRBD1,TRBV18,TRBJ2-3,CASSGTASTDTQYF,TGTGCCAGCTCAGGGACAGCAAGCACAGATACGCAGTATTTT
NA,TRBD2,TRBV15,TRBJ2-7,CATSRLLSGRAYEQYF,TGTGCCACCAGCAGACTACTTAGCGGGAGAGCGTACGAGCAGTACTTC
NA,NA,TRBV9,TRBJ2-1,CASSVEGGSYNEQFF,TGTGCCAGCAGCGTAGAAGGGGGCTCCTACAATGAGCAGTTCTTC
once,TRBD2,TRBV6-5,TRBJ2-3,CASSYSRRGTDTQYF,TGTGCCAGCAGTTACTCTAGGCGGGGGACAGATACGCAGTATTTT
NA,TRBD1,TRBV19,TRBJ2-3,CASSIDTGTGEGDTQYF,TGTGCCAGTAGTATAGACACCGGGACAGGGGAAGGAGATACGCAGTATTTT
few,TRBD1,TRBV6-1,TRBJ1-1,CASSLTGSPTEAFF,TGTGCCAGCAGTTTGACAGGGAGTCCCACTGAAGCTTTCTTT
few,TRBD1,TRBV2,TRBJ1-5,CASSGGQPEVGNQPQHF,TGTGCCAGCAGTGGGGGACAGCCCGAGGTAGGCAATCAGCCCCAGCATTTT
few,NA,TRBV10-3,TRBJ1-2,CAISRQDGYTF,TGTGCCATCAGCAGACAGGATGGCTACACCTTC
few,TRBD1,TRBV7-3,TRBJ1-4,CASSSTGNEKLFF,TGTGCCAGCAGCTCGACAGGGAATGAAAAACTGTTTTTT
NA,TRBD2,TRBV4-3,TRBJ2-1,CASSQDQAGGYNEQFF,TGCGCCAGCAGCCAAGATCAAGCGGGAGGGTACAATGAGCAGTTCTTC
NA,TRBD1,TRBV19,TRBJ2-2,CASREQGAVDTGELFF,TGTGCCAGTAGGGAACAGGGGGCTGTGGACACCGGGGAGCTGTTTTTT
once,TRBD2,TRBV29-1,TRBJ2-7,CSVEGKLAGNYEQYF,TGCAGCGTTGAGGGGAAACTAGCGGGTAACTACGAGCAGTACTTC
NA,TRBD1,TRBV2,TRBJ2-3,CASTTGASTDTQYF,TGTGCCAGCACCACAGGGGCAAGCACAGATACGCAGTATTTT
NA,NA,TRBV25-1,TRBJ2-3,CASSVDQGRNVGTQYF,TGTGCCAGCAGTGTCGATCAGGGGCGCAATGTGGGTACGCAGTATTTT
NA,NA,TRBV27,TRBJ1-1,CASSPFKLNTEAFF,TGTGCCAGCAGTCCCTTCAAGCTGAACACTGAAGCTTTCTTT
few,NA,TRBV11-3,TRBJ1-1,CASSPRGLTEAFF,TGTGCCAGCAGCCCCCGCGGGTTAACTGAAGCTTTCTTT
NA,NA,TRBV7-2,TRBJ2-2,CASRPRGPGELFF,TGTGCCAGCAGACCCAGGGGTCCCGGGGAGCTGTTTTTT
NA,TRBD1,TRBV18,TRBJ1-1,CASSPGQGVSTEAFF,TGTGCCAGCTCCCCGGGACAGGGAGTTAGTACTGAAGCTTTCTTT
NA,NA,TRBV6-5,TRBJ2-7,CASSGGRQYF,TGTGCCAGCAGTGGGGGGAGGCAGTACTTC
NA,TRBD2,TRBV5-4,TRBJ2-5,CASSLERGGWLKTQYF,TGTGCCAGCAGCCTGGAGCGGGGGGGGTGGTTGAAGACCCAGTACTTC
NA,NA,TRBV9,TRBJ2-1,CASSVGDEGDALGEQFF,TGTGCCAGCAGCGTAGGAGACGAGGGGGACGCCTTAGGGGAGCAGTTCTTC
NA,NA,TRBV4-1,TRBJ2-7,CASSQQDRPYEQYF,TGCGCCAGCAGCCAACAGGACAGACCTTACGAGCAGTACTTC
NA,NA,TRBV2,TRBJ1-5,CASSGSGNQPQHF,TGTGCCAGCAGTGGGTCGGGTAATCAGCCCCAGCATTTT
NA,NA,TRBV7-3,TRBJ1-2,CASSLDSGGSYGYTF,TGTGCCAGCAGCTTAGATAGTGGGGGGTCCTATGGCTACACCTTC
few,TRBD1,TRBV30,TRBJ2-7,CAWSEDRVHEQYF,TGTGCCTGGAGTGAGGACAGGGTCCACGAGCAGTACTTC
NA,TRBD2,TRBV7-2,TRBJ2-5,CASSPIAGIQETQYF,TGTGCCAGCAGCCCCATAGCGGGGATACAAGAGACCCAGTACTTC
NA,NA,TRBV5-1,TRBJ1-1,CASSLVGLWGEAFF,TGCGCCAGCAGCTTGGTGGGACTTTGGGGTGAAGCTTTCTTT
NA,NA,TRBV5-6,TRBJ2-5,CASSLVGGGWETQYF,TGTGCCAGCAGCTTGGTGGGAGGGGGATGGGAGACCCAGTACTTC
NA,NA,TRBV29-1,TRBJ1-4,CSALKRGTVGWGKLFF,TGCAGCGCCCTAAAACGGGGGACGGTAGGGTGGGGAAAACTGTTTTTT
NA,NA,TRBV9,TRBJ2-5,CASSVGGAETQYF,TGTGCCAGCAGCGTAGGTGGGGCCGAGACCCAGTACTTC
NA,TRBD2,TRBV6-5,TRBJ2-7,CASSLTSGRYEQYF,TGTGCCAGCAGTCTGACTAGCGGGAGGTACGAGCAGTACTTC
NA,TRBD2,TRBV5-4,TRBJ2-7,CASSLEGAGLDYEQYF,TGTGCCAGCAGCTTGGAGGGAGCGGGGTTAGACTACGAGCAGTACTTC
NA,TRBD2,TRBV6-1,TRBJ2-1,CASSEPGLESNEQFF,TGTGCCAGCAGTGAACCGGGACTAGAGTCTAATGAGCAGTTCTTC
NA,TRBD1,TRBV4-3,TRBJ2-7,CASSQDGGTGSEQYF,TGCGCCAGCAGCCAAGATGGTGGGACAGGAAGCGAGCAGTACTTC
NA,NA,TRBV2,TRBJ2-3,CATGGAGVTDTQYF,TGTGCCACAGGGGGAGCGGGGGTCACAGATACGCAGTATTTT
NA,TRBD2,TRBV6-1,TRBJ2-7,CASSVAGGSYEQYF,TGTGCCAGCAGTGTAGCGGGGGGGTCCTACGAGCAGTACTTC
NA,NA,TRBV27,TRBJ2-5,CASSGDIPTRGTQYF,TGTGCCAGCAGTGGGGACATACCCACCCGTGGGACCCAGTACTTC
NA,NA,TRBV15,TRBJ2-5,CATSREGIWADRAGETQYF,TGTGCCACCAGCAGAGAGGGGATATGGGCAGACAGAGCGGGCGAGACCCAGTACTTC
NA,TRBD1,TRBV5-1,TRBJ2-2,CASSENRGRVTGELFF,TGCGCCAGCAGCGAGAACAGGGGGCGCGTGACCGGGGAGCTGTTTTTT
NA,NA,TRBV12-2,TRBJ2-3,CASRLAGWGGDTQYF,TGTGCAAGTCGCTTAGCGGGGTGGGGCGGAGATACGCAGTATTTT
NA,NA,TRBV5-1,TRBJ2-3,CASSLGAADTQYF,TGCGCCAGCAGCTTGGGTGCGGCAGATACGCAGTATTTT
NA,NA,TRBV29-1,TRBJ1-1,CSVGLQGSPMNTEAFF,TGCAGCGTTGGTCTTCAGGGCTCCCCAATGAACACTGAAGCTTTCTTT